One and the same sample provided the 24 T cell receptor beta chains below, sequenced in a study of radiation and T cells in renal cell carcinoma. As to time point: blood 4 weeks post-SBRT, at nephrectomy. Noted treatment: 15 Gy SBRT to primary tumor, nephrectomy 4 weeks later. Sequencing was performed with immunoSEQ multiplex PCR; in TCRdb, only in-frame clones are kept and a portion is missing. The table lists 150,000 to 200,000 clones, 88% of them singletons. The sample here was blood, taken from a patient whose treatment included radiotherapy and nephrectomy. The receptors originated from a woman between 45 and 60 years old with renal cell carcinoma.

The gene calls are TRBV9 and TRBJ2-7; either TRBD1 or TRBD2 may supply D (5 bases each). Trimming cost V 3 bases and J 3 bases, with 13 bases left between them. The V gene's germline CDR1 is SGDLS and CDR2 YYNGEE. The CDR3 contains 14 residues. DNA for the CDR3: TGTGCCAGCAGCGGCCGGGGCCAGAGCTACGAGCAGTACTTC. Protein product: CASSGRGQSYEQYF.

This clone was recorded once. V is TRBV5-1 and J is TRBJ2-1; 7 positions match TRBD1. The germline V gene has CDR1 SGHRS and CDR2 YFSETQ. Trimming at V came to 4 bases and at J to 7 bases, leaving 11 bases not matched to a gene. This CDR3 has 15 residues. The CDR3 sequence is CASSTDRARWNEQFF. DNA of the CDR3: TGCGCCAGCAGCACCGACAGGGCCAGGTGGAATGAGCAGTTCTTC.

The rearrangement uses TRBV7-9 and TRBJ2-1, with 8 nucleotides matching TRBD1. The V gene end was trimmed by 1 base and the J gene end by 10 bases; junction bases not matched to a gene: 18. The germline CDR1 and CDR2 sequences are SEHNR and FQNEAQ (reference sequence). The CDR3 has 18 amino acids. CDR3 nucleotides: TGTGCCAGCAGCTTAGTTACTGGCTCAGGGGGCCGGAACGGGGAGCAGTTCTTC. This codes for CASSLVTGSGGRNGEQFF.

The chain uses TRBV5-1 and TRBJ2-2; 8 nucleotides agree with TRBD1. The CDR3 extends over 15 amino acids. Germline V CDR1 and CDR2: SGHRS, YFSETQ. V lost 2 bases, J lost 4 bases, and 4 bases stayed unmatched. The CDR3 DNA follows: TGCGCCAGCAGCTTAGCGACAGGGGTCACCGGGGAGCTGTTTTTT. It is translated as CASSLATGVTGELFF.

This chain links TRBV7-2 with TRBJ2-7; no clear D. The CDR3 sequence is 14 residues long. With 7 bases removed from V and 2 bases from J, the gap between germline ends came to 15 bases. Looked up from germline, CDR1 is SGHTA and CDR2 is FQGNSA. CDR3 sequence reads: CASISPQVAYEQYF. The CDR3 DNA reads TGTGCCAGCATCTCCCCGCAGGTGGCCTACGAGCAGTACTTC. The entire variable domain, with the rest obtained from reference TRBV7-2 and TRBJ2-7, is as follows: GAGVSQSPSNKVTEKGKDVELRCDPISGHTALYWYRQSLGQGLEFLIYFQGNSAPDKSGLPSDRFSAERTGGSVSTLTIQRTQQEDSAVYLCASISPQVAYEQYFGPGTRLTVT.

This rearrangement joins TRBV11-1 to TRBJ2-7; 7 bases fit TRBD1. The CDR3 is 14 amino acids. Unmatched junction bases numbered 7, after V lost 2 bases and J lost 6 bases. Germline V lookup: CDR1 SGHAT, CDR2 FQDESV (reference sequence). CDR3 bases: TGTGCCAGCAGCTTAACCGAGGCAGGGGGCGAGCAGTACTTC. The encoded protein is CASSLTEAGGEQYF.

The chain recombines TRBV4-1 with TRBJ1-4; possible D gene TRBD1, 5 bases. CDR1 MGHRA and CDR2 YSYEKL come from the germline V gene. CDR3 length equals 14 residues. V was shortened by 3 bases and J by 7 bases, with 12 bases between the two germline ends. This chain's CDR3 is CASSHRDEGEKLFF. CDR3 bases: TGCGCCAGCAGCCACCGGGACGAAGGTGAAAAACTGTTTTTT.

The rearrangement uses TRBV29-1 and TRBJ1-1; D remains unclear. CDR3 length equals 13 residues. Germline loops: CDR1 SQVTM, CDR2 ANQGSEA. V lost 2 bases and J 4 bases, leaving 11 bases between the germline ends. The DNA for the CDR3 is TGCAGCGTTGAATCTCCTCTGTCCACTGAAGCTTTCTTT. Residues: CSVESPLSTEAFF.

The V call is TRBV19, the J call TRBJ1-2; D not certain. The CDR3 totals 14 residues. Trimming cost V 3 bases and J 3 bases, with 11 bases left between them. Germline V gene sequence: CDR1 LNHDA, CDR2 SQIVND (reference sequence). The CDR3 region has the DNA TGTGCCAGTAGTATTATTCGTAGTGACTATGGCTACACCTTC. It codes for CASSIIRSDYGYTF.

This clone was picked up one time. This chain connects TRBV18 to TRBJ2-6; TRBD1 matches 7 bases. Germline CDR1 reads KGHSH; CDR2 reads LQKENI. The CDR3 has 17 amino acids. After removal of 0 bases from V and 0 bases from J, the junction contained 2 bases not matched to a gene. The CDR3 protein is CASSPPTGTSGANVLTF. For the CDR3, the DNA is TGTGCCAGCTCACCACCGACAGGGACCTCTGGGGCCAACGTCCTGACTTTC.

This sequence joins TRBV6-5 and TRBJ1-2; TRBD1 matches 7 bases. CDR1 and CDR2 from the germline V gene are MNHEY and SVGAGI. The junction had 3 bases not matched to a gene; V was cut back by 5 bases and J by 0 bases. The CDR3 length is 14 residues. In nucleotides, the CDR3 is TGTGCCAGCAGTGCAGGGGGAGCTAACTATGGCTACACCTTC. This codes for CASSAGGANYGYTF.

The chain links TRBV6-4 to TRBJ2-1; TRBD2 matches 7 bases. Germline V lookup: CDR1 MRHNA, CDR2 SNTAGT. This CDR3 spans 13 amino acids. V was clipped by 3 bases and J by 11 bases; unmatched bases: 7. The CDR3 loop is CASSELPGGKQFF. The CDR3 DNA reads TGTGCCAGCAGTGAGTTGCCCGGGGGGAAGCAGTTCTTC.

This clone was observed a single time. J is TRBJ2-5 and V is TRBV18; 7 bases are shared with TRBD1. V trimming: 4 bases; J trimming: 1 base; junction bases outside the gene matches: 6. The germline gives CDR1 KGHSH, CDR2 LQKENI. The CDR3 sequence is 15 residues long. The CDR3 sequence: CASSRGTATQETQYF. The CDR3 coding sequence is TGTGCCAGCTCACGAGGGACAGCGACCCAAGAGACCCAGTACTTC.

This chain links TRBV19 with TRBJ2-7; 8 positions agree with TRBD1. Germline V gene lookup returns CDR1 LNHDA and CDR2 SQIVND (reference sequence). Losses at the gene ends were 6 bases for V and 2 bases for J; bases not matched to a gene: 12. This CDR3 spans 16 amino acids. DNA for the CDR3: TGTGCCAGTAGCCTCCTTAGTGGACAGGGAGCCTACGAGCAGTACTTC. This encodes CASSLLSGQGAYEQYF.

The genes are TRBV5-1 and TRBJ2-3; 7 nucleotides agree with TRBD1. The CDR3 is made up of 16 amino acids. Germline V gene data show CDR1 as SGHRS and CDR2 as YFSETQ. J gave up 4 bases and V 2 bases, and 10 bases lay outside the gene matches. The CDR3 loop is CASSLWQGVKADTQYF. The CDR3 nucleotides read TGCGCCAGCAGCTTATGGCAGGGGGTAAAGGCAGATACGCAGTATTTT.

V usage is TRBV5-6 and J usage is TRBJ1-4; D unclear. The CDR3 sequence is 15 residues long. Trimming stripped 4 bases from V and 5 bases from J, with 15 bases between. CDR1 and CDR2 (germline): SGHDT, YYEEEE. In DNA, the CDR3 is TGTGCCAGCAGCCCCGGGGAGCGAAAAAATGAAAAACTGTTTTTT. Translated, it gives CASSPGERKNEKLFF.

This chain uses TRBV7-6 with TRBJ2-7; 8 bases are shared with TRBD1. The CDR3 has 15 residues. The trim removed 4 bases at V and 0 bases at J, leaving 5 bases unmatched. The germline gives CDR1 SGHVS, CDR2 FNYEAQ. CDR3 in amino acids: CASSWGTGSSYEQYF. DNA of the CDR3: TGTGCCAGCAGCTGGGGGACAGGAAGCTCCTACGAGCAGTACTTC.

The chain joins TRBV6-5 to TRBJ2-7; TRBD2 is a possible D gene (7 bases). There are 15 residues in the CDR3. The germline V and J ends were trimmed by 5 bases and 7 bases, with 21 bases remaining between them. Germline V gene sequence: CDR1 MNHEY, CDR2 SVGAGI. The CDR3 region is CASSPRGGGVGEQYF. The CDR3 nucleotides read TGTGCCAGCAGTCCCCGTGGAGGGGGGGTGGGGGAGCAGTACTTC.

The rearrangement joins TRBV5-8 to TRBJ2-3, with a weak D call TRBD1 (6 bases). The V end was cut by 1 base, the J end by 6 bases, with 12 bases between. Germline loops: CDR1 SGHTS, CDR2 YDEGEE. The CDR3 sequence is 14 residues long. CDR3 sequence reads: CASSLKGTGDTQYF. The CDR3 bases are TGTGCCAGCAGCTTGAAGGGTACAGGGGATACGCAGTATTTT.

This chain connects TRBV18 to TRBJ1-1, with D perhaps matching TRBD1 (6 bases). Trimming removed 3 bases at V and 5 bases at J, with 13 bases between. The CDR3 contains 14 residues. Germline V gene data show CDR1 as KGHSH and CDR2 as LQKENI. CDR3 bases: TGTGCCAGCTCACCGGGGGCTTCGGGGACTGAAGCTTTCTTT. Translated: CASSPGASGTEAFF. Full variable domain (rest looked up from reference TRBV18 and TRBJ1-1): NAGVMQNPRHLVRRRGQEARLRCSPMKGHSHVYWYRQLPEEGLKFMVYLQKENIIDESGMPKERFSAEFPKEGPSILRIQQVVRGDSAAYFCASSPGASGTEAFFGQGTRLTVV.

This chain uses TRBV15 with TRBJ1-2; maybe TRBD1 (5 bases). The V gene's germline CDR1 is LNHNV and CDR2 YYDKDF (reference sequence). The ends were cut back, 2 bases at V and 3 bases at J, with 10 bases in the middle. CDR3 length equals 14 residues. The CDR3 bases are TGTGCCACCAGCAGAACCAGGGCTTACTATGGCTACACCTTC. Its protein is CATSRTRAYYGYTF.

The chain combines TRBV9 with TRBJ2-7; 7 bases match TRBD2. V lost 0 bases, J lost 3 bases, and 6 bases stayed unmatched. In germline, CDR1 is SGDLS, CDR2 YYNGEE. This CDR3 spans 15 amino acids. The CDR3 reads CASSVEGGLSYEQYF. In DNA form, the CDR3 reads TGTGCCAGCAGCGTAGAGGGAGGGTTGAGCTACGAGCAGTACTTC. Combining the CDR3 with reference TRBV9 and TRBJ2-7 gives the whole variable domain DSGVTQTPKHLITATGQRVTLRCSPRSGDLSVYWYQQSLDQGLQFLIQYYNGEERAKGNILERFSAQQFPDLHSELNLSSLELGDSALYFCASSVEGGLSYEQYFGPGTRLTVT.

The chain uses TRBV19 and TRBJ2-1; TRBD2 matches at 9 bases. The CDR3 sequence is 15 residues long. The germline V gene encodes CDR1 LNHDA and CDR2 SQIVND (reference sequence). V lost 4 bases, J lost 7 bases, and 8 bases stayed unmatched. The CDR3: CASSTGGGAGNEQFF. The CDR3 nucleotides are TGTGCCAGTAGTACTGGCGGGGGGGCCGGGAATGAGCAGTTCTTC.

The CDR3 protein is CASWGGFSTGNTIYF. The DNA for the CDR3 is TGTGCCAGTTGGGGGGGGTTCTCAACTGGAAACACCATATATTTT. J is TRBJ1-3 and V is TRBV6-1, with D tentatively TRBD1 (5 bases). The V end lost 9 bases, the J end lost 2 bases, and 17 bases lay between the germline ends. This CDR3 has 15 residues. Germline V gene sequence: CDR1 MNHNS, CDR2 SASEGT.